This T cell receptor beta chain was recorded in a study of blood T cell repertoires in COVID-19. There are 14 residues in the CDR3. V was cut by 0 bases and J by 1 base, with 7 bases left in between. From germline, CDR1 is SGHNT and CDR2 YYREEE (reference sequence). Some clones are missing from TCRdb's copy, which holds only in-frame ones; the method was immunoSEQ multiplex PCR. In the table there are around 140,000 clones, around 81% of which are singletons. The origin of this receptor is a woman aged 55-69 years with active or convalescent COVID-19. Material for sequencing was peripheral blood. This chain uses TRBV5-4 with TRBJ2-5; no firm D call. The chain's CDR3 is CASSLEIAQETQYF. CDR3 DNA: TGTGCCAGCAGCTTGGAGATAGCCCAAGAGACCCAGTACTTC.